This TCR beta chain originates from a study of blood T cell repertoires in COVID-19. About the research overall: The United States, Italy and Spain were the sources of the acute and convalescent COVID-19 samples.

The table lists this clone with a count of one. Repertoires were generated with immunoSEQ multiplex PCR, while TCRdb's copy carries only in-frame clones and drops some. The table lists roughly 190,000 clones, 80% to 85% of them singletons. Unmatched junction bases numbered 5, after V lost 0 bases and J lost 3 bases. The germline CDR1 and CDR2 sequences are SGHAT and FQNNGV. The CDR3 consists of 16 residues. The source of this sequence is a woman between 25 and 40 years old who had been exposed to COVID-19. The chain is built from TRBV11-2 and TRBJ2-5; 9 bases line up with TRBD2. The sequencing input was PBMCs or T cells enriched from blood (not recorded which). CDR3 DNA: TGTGCCAGCAGCTTAGATCAGCGGGGGGCGGAAGAGACCCAGTACTTC. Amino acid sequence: CASSLDQRGAEETQYF.